This T cell receptor (beta chain) was recovered during a study of response to subunit inactivated influenza vaccine. Whole-study findings and limits: It was suggested by the authors that few new T cells are recruited by each seasonal influenza vaccination.

CDR1 SQVTM and CDR2 ANQGSEA come from the germline V gene. The germline V and J ends were trimmed by 6 bases and 6 bases, with 15 bases remaining between them. This CDR3 region has 13 residues. One entry per CDR3 protein results from TCRdb running MiXCR on the RT-PCR reads. The table lists around 320,000 distinct CDR3 sequences, approximately 21% of them singletons. This clonotype was seen more than once but under ten times. As yet, its antigen is unknown. The chain recombines TRBV29-1 with TRBJ2-4, with a weak D call TRBD2 (5 bases). The sample was PBMCs from blood, taken about 20 months after vaccination. The clonotype comes from a man between 50 and 75 years old who received an inactivated influenza vaccine. CDR3 DNA sequence: TGCAGCGTGGCAGGACGGAGGACAAACATTCAGTACTTC. Its translation: CSVAGRRTNIQYF.